Listed below are T cell receptor beta chains from one sample, sequenced in a study of OX40 agonist ivuxolimab in advanced cancers. Some clones are missing from TCRdb's copy, which holds only in-frame ones; the method was immunoSEQ multiplex PCR. The table shows 45,000 to 60,000 clones, with over 80% occurring only once. Sequenced here: CD4+ or CD8+ T cells sorted from blood, sampled in a trial of the OX40 agonist ivuxolimab. The receptors shown here come from an adult with an advanced solid tumor such as melanoma, head and neck, liver or kidney cancer. The conserved cysteine and the conserved F or W are not part of the CDR3 here. A D gene is named only where the DNA matches it firmly.

D	J	V	CDR3
-	TRBJ2-7	TRBV11-2	ASSDPTRLDYEQY
-	TRBJ2-1	TRBV11-2	ASSLYIQDRYNEQF
-	TRBJ1-1	TRBV13	ANSLGQGWNTEAF
TRBD2	TRBJ2-7	TRBV11-1	ASSVSGNSYEQY
TRBD2	TRBJ2-4	TRBV15	ATRTTGGPAKNIQY
TRBD2	TRBJ2-7	TRBV27	ASSLSTSATEQY
TRBD2	TRBJ2-5	TRBV7-9	ASSQATGGYQETQY
-	TRBJ1-1	TRBV5-1	ASSSLDRNTEAF
-	TRBJ2-7	TRBV14	ASSLLDSIYEQY
-	TRBJ2-7	TRBV10-1	ASSREFPYEQY
TRBD1	TRBJ2-7	TRBV5-8	ASSFPGGASYEQY
-	TRBJ1-1	TRBV27	ASSRTAGSREAF
TRBD1	TRBJ1-3	TRBV5-6	ASSSGRDRPFSGNTIY
TRBD2	TRBJ2-1	TRBV5-4	ASSLSVLAGGGGNEQF
-	TRBJ2-7	TRBV30	AWSVTYEQY
TRBD1	TRBJ2-7	TRBV13	ASSPGTGNYEQY
-	TRBJ2-2	TRBV7-8	ATPPKGRNTGELF
-	TRBJ2-1	TRBV7-6	ASSLQVGGAYNEQF
-	TRBJ2-3	TRBV7-3	ASSLTGGGPHTDTQY
-	TRBJ2-7	TRBV7-6	ASSLDRELGGYEQY
TRBD1	TRBJ1-4	TRBV28	ASRVWGQINEKLF
TRBD2	TRBJ2-7	TRBV10-3	AISDGGDGYEQY
TRBD2	TRBJ2-3	TRBV27	ASTRRRTSMSDTQY
TRBD2	TRBJ2-1	TRBV7-2	ASSLRLAGEQF